This TCR beta chain was retrieved from a study of CD8+CD57+ T cells in acquired aplastic anemia. For the study at large: Average DNA yield from sorted CD4+ and CD8+ cells was around 3.2 ug.

For CDR3 and TCR beta VDJ profiling, genomic DNA was the template used. TCRdb itself ran the reads through MiXCR, one entry per CDR3 protein. The sample includes around 170,000 distinct CDR3 sequences, around 47% seen only once; the top ten take around 9.7%. V was trimmed by 0 bases and J by 4 bases, leaving 11 bases between them. In germline, CDR1 is ENHRY, CDR2 SYGVKD. The CDR3 is 15 residues long. This clonotype has only a few counts. The authors sequenced patients whose flow cytometry had shown CD8+CD57+ cell expansion. This TCR was recovered from a human donor with aplastic anemia. The rearrangement links TRBV10-3 to TRBJ2-3, with TRBD2 as a possible D gene (7 bases). Sequenced sample: sorted CD4+, CD8+, or CD8+CD57+ T cells (not recorded which) from PBMCs. The CDR3: CAISESAGAADTQYF. The CDR3 DNA follows: TGTGCCATCAGTGAGTCTGCGGGGGCGGCAGATACGCAGTATTTT.